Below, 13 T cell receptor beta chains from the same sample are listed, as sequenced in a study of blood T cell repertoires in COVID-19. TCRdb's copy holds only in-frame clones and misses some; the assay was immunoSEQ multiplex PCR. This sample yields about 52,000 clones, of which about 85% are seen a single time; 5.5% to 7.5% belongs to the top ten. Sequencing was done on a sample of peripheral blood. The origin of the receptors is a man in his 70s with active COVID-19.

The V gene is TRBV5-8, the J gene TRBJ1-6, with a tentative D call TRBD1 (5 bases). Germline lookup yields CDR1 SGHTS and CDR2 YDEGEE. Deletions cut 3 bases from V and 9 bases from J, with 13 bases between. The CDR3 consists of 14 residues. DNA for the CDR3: TGTGCCAGCAGCTCCGTGGGGGGAAGTTCACCCCTCCACTTT. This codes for CASSSVGGSSPLHF.

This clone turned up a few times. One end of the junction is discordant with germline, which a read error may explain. DNA of the CDR3: TGTGCCAGCATTGAACCGGGACAGCCCGCTGGAAACACCATATATTTT. This sequence encodes CASIEPGQPAGNTIYF. The chain couples TRBV2 to TRBJ1-3; TRBD1 matches at 7 bases. This CDR3 is built from 16 residues. Germline CDR1 and CDR2: SNHLY and FYNNEI. Based on the CDR3 plus reference TRBV2 and TRBJ1-3, the full variable domain is EPEVTQTPSHQVTQMGQEVILRCVPISNHLYFYWYRQILGQKVEFLVSFYNNEISEKSEIFDDQFSVERPDGSNFTLKIRSTKLEDSAMYFCASIEPGQPAGNTIYFGEGSWLTVV.

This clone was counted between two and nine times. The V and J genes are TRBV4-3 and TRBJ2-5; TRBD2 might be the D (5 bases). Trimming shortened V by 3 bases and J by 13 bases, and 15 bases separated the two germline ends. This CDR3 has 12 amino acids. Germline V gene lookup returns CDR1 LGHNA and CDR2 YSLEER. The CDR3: CASSHGKEAMYF. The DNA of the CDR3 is TGCGCCAGCAGCCACGGGAAAGAGGCCATGTACTTC.

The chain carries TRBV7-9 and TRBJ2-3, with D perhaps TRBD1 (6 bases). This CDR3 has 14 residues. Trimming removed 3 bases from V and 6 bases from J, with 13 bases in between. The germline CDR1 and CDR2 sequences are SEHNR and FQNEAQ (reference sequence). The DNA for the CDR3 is TGTGCCAGCAGCTTTCCGGGACACTGGGATACGCAGTATTTT. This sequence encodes CASSFPGHWDTQYF.

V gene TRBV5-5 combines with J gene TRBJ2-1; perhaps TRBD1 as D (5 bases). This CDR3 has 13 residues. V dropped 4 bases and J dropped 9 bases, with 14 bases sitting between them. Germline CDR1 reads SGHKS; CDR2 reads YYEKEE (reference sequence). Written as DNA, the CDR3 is TGTGCCAGCAGCGAGCAACAGGCAGGTGAGCAGTTCTTC. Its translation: CASSEQQAGEQFF.

CDR3 coding DNA: TGTGCCTACCGCCAGACAGGGGCCAACGTCCTGACTTTC. It is translated as CAYRQTGANVLTF. The V call is TRBV30, the J call TRBJ2-6, with no clear D. The CDR3 is made up of 13 amino acids. Germline lookup yields CDR1 GTSNPN and CDR2 SVGIG (reference sequence). V was clipped by 7 bases and J by 4 bases, with 11 bases between them.

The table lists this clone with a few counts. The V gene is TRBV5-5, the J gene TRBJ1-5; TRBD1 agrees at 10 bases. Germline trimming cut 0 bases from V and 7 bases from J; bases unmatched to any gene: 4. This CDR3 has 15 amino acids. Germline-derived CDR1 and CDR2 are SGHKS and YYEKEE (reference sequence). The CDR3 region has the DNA TGTGCCAGCAGCTTGGCAGGGACAGGGGACCAGCCCCAGCATTTT. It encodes CASSLAGTGDQPQHF.

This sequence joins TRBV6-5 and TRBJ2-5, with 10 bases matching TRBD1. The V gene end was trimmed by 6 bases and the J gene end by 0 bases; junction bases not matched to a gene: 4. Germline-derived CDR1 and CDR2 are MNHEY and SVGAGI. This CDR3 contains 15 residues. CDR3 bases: TGTGCCAGCAGGGGGACAGGGGCACACCAAGAGACCCAGTACTTC. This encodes CASRGTGAHQETQYF.

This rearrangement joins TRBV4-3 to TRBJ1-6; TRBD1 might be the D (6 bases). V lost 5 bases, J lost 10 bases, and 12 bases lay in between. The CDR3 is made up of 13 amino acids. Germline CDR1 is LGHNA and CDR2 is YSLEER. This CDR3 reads CASSLGGESPLHF. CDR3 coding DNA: TGCGCCAGCAGCTTAGGGGGGGAATCACCCCTCCACTTT.

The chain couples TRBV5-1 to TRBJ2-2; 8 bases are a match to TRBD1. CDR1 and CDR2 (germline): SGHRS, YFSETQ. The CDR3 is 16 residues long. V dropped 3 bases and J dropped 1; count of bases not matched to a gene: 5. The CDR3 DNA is TGCGCCAGCAGCTCAGCAGGGGGCATGAACACCGGGGAGCTGTTTTTT. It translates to CASSSAGGMNTGELFF.

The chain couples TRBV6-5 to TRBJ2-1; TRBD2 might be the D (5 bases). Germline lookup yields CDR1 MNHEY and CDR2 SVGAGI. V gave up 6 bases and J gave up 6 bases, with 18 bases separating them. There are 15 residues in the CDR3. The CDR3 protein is CASRRTVSNVNEQFF. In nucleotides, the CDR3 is TGTGCCAGCAGAAGGACTGTATCCAACGTCAATGAGCAGTTCTTC.

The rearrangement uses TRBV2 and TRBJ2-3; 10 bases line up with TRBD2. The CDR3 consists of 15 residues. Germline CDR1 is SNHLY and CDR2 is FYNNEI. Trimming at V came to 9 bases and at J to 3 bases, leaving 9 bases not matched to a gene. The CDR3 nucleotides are TGTGCCAGTGGGTCACTAGCGGGGAGGACAGATACGCAGTATTTT. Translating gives CASGSLAGRTDTQYF.

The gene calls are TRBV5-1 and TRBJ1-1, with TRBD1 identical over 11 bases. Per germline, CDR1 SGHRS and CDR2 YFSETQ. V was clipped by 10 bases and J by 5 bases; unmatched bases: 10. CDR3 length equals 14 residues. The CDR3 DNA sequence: TGCGCCGGCTCCCCCGGGACAGGGGGTACTGAAGCTTTCTTT. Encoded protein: CAGSPGTGGTEAFF.